The present entry profiles one TCR beta chain with its context. The antigen is undetermined. Clones were sequenced by immunoSEQ multiplex PCR, and TCRdb holds only the in-frame ones, with some missing. The repertoire consists of about 110,000 clones, with approximately 90% occurring once and the leading ten covering over 0.6%. The data derive from a study of graft-versus-host responses after intestinal transplantation. About the study: Each recipient received anti-thymocyte globulin induction, then tacrolimus and steroids for approximately three years. Whole-study findings and limits: Elevated graft-versus-host to host-versus-graft clonal ratios in allografts were recorded for patients with graft-donor T cell macrochimerism. The authors found GvH clones in recipient marrow, some appearing first in ileum or blood. Peak GvH clone levels in circulation were associated with early post-transplant HvG declines.

V was cut by 2 bases and J by 7 bases, with 9 bases left in between. This CDR3 has 12 amino acids. The germline V gene has CDR1 SGHRS and CDR2 YFSETQ. The chain recombines TRBV5-1 with TRBJ2-5; D is ambiguous. The clonotype originates from a human donor who was the organ donor for an intestinal transplant. The starting material was unstimulated CD4+ T cells sorted from spleen or lymph node cells, obtained before transplant. This CDR3 reads CASSFEHGTQYF. The CDR3 nucleotides read TGCGCCAGCAGCTTCGAACACGGGACCCAGTACTTC.